This T cell receptor (beta chain) was sequenced during a study of OX40 agonist ivuxolimab in advanced cancers. In the study overall: Mean age approximately 61 years, range about 23 to 85; 82.7% male.

This CDR3 spans 15 amino acids. CDR1 is MNHNY, CDR2 SVGAGI, per germline (reference sequence). The V end was cut by 6 bases, the J end by 0 bases, with 13 bases between. General observations from the study: There was clonal expansion of CD4+ and CD8+ blood T cells by week 6 at 0.1 to 3.0 mg/kg.

Sequencing used immunoSEQ multiplex PCR; TCRdb keeps in-frame clones, though not all of them. Of roughly 64,000 clones in the sample, approximately 82% were seen once. A word on this clone: What it binds is not known. Additional DNA sequences in this sample encode the identical CDR3.

Patients were ruled out by autoimmune disease history or systemic immunosuppression. At baseline, cycle 4 day 1, and cycle 7 day 1, blood was sampled. The sample in question was CD4+ or CD8+ T cells sorted from blood, obtained in a trial of the OX40 agonist ivuxolimab. This TCR derives from an adult with an advanced solid tumor such as melanoma, head and neck, liver or kidney cancer. The chain carries TRBV6-6 and TRBJ2-3; D may match TRBD1 or TRBD2 (5 bases each). In DNA form, the CDR3 reads TGTGCCAGCAGGTTCGGGACCACTAGCACAGATACGCAGTATTTT. Encoded protein: CASRFGTTSTDTQYF.